This TCR beta chain appears in the sequencing data of a study of monozygotic twins with inflammatory bowel disease. The CDR3 contains 14 residues. Germline V gene lookup returns CDR1 DFQATT and CDR2 SNEGSKA (reference sequence). TCRdb processed the 5' RACE reads again and assigns one entry to each CDR3 protein, with no DNA. This sample contains roughly 170,000 distinct CDR3 sequences. This rearrangement joins TRBV20-1 to TRBJ1-2; with no DNA, the TCRdb D assignment of TRBD1 cannot be verified. The sequencing sample was made of blood. The TCR originated in a human donor with ulcerative colitis or Crohn's disease, or a healthy co-twin of an affected twin (not recorded which). CDR3 region: CSAADRGLIDGYTF.